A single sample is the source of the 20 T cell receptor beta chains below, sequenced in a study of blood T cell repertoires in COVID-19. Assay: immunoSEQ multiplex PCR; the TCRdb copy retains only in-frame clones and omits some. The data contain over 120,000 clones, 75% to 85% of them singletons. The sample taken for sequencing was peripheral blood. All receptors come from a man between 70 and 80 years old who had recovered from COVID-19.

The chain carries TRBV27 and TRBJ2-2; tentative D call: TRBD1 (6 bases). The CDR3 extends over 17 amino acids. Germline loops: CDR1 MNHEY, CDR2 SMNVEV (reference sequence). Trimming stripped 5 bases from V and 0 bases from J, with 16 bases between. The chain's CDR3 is CASSPERTVANTGELFF. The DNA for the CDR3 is TGTGCCAGCAGTCCCGAGAGGACAGTAGCGAACACCGGGGAGCTGTTTTTT.

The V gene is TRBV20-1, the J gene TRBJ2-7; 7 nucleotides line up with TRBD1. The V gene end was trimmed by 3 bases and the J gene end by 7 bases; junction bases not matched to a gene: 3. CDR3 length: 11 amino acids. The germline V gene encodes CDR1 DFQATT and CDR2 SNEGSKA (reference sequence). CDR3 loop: CSARGTDEQYF. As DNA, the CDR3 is TGCAGTGCTAGGGGGACAGATGAGCAGTACTTC.

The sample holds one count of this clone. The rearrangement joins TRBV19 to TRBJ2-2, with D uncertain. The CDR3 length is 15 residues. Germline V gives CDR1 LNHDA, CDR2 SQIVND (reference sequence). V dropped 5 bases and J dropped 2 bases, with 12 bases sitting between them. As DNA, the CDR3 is TGTGCCAGTAGTCCCCTGGGCCATAACACCGGGGAGCTGTTTTTT. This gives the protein CASSPLGHNTGELFF. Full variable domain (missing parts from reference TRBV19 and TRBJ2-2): DGGITQSPKYLFRKEGQNVTLSCEQNLNHDAMYWYRQDPGQGLRLIYYSQIVNDFQKGDIAEGYSVSREKKESFPLTVTSAQKNPTAFYLCASSPLGHNTGELFFGEGSRLTVL.

CDR3 loop: CASEATGEGEQYF. The CDR3 region has the DNA TGTGCCAGCGAAGCGACAGGGGAGGGCGAGCAGTACTTC. The chain has TRBV21-1 and TRBJ2-7; the D call in the table, TRBD1, was not verified against the DNA. TRBV21-1 is a pseudogene locus. This CDR3 has 13 amino acids.

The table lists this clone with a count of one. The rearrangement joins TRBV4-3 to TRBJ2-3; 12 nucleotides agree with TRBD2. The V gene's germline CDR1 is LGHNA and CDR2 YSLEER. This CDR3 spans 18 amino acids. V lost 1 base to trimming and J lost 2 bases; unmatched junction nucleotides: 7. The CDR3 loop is CASSQVLLAGGFTDTQYF. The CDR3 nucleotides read TGCGCCAGCAGCCAAGTTCTACTAGCGGGAGGCTTCACAGATACGCAGTATTTT.

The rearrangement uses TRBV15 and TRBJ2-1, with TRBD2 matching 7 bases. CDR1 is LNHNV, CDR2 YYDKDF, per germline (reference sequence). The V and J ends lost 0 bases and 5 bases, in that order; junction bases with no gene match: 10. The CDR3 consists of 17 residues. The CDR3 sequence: CATSREYSGIFHNEQFF. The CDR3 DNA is TGTGCCACCAGCAGAGAGTACAGCGGGATATTTCACAATGAGCAGTTCTTC.

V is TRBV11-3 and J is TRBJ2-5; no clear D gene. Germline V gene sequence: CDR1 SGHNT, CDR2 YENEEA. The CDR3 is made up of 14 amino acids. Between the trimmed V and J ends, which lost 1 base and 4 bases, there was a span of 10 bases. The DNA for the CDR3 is TGTGCCAGCAGCTTAGGAGGCTTTGGAGAGACCCAGTACTTC. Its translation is CASSLGGFGETQYF.

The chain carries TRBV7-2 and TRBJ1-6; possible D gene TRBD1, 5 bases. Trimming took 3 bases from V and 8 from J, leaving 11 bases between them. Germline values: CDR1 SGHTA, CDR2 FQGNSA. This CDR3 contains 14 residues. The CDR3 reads CASSFVPGDSPLHF. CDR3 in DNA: TGTGCCAGCAGCTTCGTTCCGGGGGATTCACCCCTCCACTTT.

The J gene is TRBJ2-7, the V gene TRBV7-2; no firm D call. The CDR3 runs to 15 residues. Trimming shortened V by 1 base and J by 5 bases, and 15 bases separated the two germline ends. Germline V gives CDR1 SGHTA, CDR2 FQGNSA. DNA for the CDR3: TGTGCCAGCAGCTTAGTCGCGGTGGAGTGGGACGAGCAGTACTTC. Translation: CASSLVAVEWDEQYF.

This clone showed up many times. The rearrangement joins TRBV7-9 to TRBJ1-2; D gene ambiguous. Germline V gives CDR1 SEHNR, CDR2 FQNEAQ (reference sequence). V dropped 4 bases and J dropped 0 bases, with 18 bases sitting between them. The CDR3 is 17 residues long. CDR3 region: CASSSQTSGKANYGYTF. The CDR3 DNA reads TGTGCCAGCAGCTCGCAGACGTCGGGAAAGGCTAACTATGGCTACACCTTC.

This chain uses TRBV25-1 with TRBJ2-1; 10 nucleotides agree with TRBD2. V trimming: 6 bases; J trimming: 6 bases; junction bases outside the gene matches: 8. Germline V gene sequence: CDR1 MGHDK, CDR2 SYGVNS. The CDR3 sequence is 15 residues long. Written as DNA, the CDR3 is TGTGCCAGCAGGTTAGCGGGAGGCGGGGGCAATGAGCAGTTCTTC. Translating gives CASRLAGGGGNEQFF.

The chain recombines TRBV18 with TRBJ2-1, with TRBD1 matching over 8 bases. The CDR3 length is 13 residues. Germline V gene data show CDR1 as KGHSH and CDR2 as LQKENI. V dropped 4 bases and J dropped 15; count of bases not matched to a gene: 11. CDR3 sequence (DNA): TGTGCCAGCTCACGACCGACAGGGGTGGTGTTGTTCTTC. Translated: CASSRPTGVVLFF.

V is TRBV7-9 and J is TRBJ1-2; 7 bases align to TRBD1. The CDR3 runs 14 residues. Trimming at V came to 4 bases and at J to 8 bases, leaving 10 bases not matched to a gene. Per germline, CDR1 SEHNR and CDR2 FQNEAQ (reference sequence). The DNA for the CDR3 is TGTGCCAGCAGCTCCTCAGGACAGGTGCTCGGCTACACCTTC. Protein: CASSSSGQVLGYTF.

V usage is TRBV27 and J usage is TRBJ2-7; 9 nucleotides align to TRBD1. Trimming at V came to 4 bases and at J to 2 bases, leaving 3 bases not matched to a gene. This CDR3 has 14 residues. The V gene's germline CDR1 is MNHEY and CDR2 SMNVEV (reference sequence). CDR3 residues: CASSYGTGPYEQYF. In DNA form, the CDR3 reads TGTGCCAGCAGTTACGGGACAGGGCCCTACGAGCAGTACTTC.

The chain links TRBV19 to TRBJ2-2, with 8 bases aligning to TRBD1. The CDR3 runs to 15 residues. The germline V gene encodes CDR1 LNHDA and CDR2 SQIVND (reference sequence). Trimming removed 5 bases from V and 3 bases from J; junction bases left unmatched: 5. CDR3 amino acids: CASSEMDRDTGELFF. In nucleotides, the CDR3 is TGTGCCAGTAGTGAAATGGACAGGGACACCGGGGAGCTGTTTTTT. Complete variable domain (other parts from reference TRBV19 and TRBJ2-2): DGGITQSPKYLFRKEGQNVTLSCEQNLNHDAMYWYRQDPGQGLRLIYYSQIVNDFQKGDIAEGYSVSREKKESFPLTVTSAQKNPTAFYLCASSEMDRDTGELFFGEGSRLTVL.

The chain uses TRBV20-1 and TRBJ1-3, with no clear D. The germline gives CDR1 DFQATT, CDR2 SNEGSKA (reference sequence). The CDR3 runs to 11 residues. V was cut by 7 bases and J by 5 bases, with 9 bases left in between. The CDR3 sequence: CSVLYRNTIYF. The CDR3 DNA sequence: TGCAGTGTCTTATATAGAAACACCATATATTTT.

The CDR3 coding sequence is TGTGCCAGCACCTCCAATCCTAGCGGAGCCTACAATGAGCAGTTCTTC. It translates to CASTSNPSGAYNEQFF. V and J are TRBV9 and TRBJ2-1; 7 positions agree with TRBD2. There are 16 residues in the CDR3. Germline V CDR1 and CDR2: SGDLS, YYNGEE. V lost 6 bases to trimming and J lost 2 bases; unmatched junction nucleotides: 11.

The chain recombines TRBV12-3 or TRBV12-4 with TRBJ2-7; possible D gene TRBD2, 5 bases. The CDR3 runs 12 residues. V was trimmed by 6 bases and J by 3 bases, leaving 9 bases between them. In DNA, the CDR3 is TGTGCCAGCAGAGGACTCAACTACGAGCAGTACTTC. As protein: CASRGLNYEQYF.

This CDR3 is CSARFGETQYF. For the CDR3, the DNA is TGCAGTGCTAGATTCGGAGAGACCCAGTACTTC. J is TRBJ2-5 and V is TRBV20-1; no reliable D call. Germline assignment: CDR1 DFQATT and CDR2 SNEGSKA (reference sequence). Trimming removed 2 bases at V and 4 bases at J, with 5 bases between. The CDR3 is 11 amino acids.

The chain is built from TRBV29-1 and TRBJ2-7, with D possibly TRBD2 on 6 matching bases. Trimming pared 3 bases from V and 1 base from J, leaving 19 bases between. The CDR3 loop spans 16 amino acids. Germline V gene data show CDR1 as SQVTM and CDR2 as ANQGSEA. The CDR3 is CSVEEGPVDGSYEQYF. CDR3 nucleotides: TGCAGCGTTGAGGAGGGGCCAGTAGACGGGTCCTACGAGCAGTACTTC.